This TCR beta chain was sequenced during a study of blood T cell repertoires in COVID-19. Losses at the gene ends were 5 bases for V and 5 bases for J; bases not matched to a gene: 15. CDR1 MNHEY and CDR2 SVGEGT come from the germline V gene. The CDR3 contains 17 residues. Sequencing was performed with immunoSEQ multiplex PCR; in TCRdb, only in-frame clones are kept and a portion is missing. The sample records about 140,000 clones, roughly 85% being singletons. The origin of this receptor is a human donor with acute or convalescent COVID-19. The donor label of this sample is uncertain. Sequenced input: peripheral blood. This sequence joins TRBV6-2 or TRBV6-3 and TRBJ2-5, with 9 bases aligning to TRBD1. CDR3 sequence reads: CASSQIQIQGAAETQYF. The CDR3 coding sequence is TGTGCCAGCAGTCAGATACAAATACAGGGGGCAGCGGAGACCCAGTACTTC.